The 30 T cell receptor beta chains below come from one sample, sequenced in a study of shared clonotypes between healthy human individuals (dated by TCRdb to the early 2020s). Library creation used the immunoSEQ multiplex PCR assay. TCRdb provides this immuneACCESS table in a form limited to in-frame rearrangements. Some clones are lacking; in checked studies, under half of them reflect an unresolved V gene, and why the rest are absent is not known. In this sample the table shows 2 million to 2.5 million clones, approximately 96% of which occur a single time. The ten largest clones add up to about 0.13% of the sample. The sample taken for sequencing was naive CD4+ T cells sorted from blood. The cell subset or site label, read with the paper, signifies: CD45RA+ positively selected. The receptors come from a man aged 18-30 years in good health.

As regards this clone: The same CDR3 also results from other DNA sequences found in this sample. CDR3 nucleotide sequence: TGTGCCAGCAGCCCACAGGGGGCGGACTATGGCTACACCTTC. This encodes CASSPQGADYGYTF. The chain recombines TRBV14 with TRBJ1-2; 9 bases are shared with TRBD1. CDR1 is SGHDN and CDR2 is FVKESK in the germline V gene. There are 14 residues in the CDR3. Germline trimming cut 4 bases from V and 3 bases from J; bases unmatched to any gene: 3.

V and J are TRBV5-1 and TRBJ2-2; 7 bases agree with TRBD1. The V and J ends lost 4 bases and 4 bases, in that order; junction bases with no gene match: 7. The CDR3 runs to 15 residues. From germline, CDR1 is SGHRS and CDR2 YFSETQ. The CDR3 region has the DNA TGCGCCAGCAGCGAACAGGGGCCGGCCACCGGGGAGCTGTTTTTT. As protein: CASSEQGPATGELFF.

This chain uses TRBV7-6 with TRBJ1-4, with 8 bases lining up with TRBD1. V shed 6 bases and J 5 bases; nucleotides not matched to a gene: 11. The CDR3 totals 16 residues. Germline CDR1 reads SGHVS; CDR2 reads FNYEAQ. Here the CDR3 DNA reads TGTGCCAGCAGACCCGGGACAGGAGTATCAAATGAAAAACTGTTTTTT. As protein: CASRPGTGVSNEKLFF.

The chain's CDR3 is CASSLVYTGDNEQFF. The CDR3 nucleotides read TGCGCCAGCAGCTTGGTTTATACAGGTGACAATGAGCAGTTCTTC. V usage is TRBV5-1 and J usage is TRBJ2-1; the D gene is possibly TRBD1 (5 bases). The CDR3 is 15 amino acids. The V gene's germline CDR1 is SGHRS and CDR2 YFSETQ. Trimming took off 0 bases at V and 5 bases at J, with 12 bases between the two ends.

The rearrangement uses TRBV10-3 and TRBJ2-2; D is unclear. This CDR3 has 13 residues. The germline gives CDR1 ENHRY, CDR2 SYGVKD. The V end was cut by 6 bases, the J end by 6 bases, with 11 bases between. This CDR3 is CAIRNSNPGELFF. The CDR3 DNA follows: TGTGCCATCAGAAACAGTAACCCCGGGGAGCTGTTTTTT.

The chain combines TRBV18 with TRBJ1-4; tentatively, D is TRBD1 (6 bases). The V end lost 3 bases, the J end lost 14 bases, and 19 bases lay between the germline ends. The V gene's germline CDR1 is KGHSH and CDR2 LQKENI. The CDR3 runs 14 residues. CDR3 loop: CASSPGLQGNGLFF. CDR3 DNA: TGTGCCAGCTCACCTGGGCTACAGGGAAATGGGCTGTTTTTT.

The CDR3 loop reads CATESMGTDDYTF. The CDR3 DNA is TGTGCCACCGAATCTATGGGGACAGATGACTACACCTTC. The V call is TRBV5-4, the J call TRBJ1-2; 7 bases fit TRBD1. V dropped 9 bases and J dropped 10; count of bases not matched to a gene: 15. This CDR3 region has 13 residues. Germline-derived CDR1 and CDR2 are SGHNT and YYREEE (reference sequence).

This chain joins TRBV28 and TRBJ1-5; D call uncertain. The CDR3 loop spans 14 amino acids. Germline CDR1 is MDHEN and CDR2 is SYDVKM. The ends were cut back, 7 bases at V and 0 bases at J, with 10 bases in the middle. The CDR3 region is CASTPGNSNQPQHF. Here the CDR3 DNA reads TGTGCCAGCACTCCCGGAAATAGCAATCAGCCCCAGCATTTT.

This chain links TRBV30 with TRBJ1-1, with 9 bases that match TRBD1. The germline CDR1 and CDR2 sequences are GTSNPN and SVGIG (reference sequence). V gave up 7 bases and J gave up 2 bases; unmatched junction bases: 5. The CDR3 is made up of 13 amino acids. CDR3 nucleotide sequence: TGTGCCTATGCGGGACAGGGAAACACTGAAGCTTTCTTT. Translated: CAYAGQGNTEAFF.

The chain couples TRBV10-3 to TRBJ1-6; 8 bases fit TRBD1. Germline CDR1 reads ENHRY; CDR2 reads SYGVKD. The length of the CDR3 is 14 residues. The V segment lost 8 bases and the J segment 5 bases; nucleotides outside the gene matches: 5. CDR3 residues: CAIGQGEDNSPLHF. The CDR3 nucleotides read TGTGCCATCGGACAGGGTGAAGATAATTCACCCCTCCACTTT.

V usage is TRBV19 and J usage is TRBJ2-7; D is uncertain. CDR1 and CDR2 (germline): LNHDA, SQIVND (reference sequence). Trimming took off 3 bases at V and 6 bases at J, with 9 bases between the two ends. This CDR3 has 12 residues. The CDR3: CASSIGLGEQYF. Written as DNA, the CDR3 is TGTGCCAGTAGTATCGGTCTCGGCGAGCAGTACTTC.

The CDR3 loop is CASSIQTSGETQYF. The CDR3 DNA is TGTGCCAGCAGCATCCAGACTAGCGGAGAGACCCAGTACTTC. V is TRBV9 and J is TRBJ2-5; 9 bases line up with TRBD2. The trim removed 4 bases at V and 4 bases at J, leaving 5 bases unmatched. The V gene's germline CDR1 is SGDLS and CDR2 YYNGEE. CDR3 length: 14 residues.

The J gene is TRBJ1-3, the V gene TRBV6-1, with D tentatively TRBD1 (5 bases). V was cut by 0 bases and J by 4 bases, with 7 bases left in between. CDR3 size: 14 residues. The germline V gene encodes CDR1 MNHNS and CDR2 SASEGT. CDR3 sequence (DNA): TGTGCCAGCAGTGAAGCTACAGGAGGAAACACCATATATTTT. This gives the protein CASSEATGGNTIYF.

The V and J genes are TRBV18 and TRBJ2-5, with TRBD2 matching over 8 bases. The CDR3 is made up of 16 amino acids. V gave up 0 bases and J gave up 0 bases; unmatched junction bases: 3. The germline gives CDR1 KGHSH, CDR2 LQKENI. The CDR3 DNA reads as TGTGCCAGCTCACCACCGCGGGGGGCGAACCAAGAGACCCAGTACTTC. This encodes CASSPPRGANQETQYF.

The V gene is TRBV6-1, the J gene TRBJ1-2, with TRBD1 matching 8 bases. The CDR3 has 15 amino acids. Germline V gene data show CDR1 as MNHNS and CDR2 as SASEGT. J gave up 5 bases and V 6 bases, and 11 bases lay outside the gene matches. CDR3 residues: CASSPPGQARYGYTF. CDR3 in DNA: TGTGCCAGCAGCCCTCCGGGACAGGCAAGATATGGCTACACCTTC.

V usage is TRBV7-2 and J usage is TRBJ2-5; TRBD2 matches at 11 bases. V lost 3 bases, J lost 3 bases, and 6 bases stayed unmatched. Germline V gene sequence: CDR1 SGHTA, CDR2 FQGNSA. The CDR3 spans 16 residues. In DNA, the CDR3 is TGTGCCAGCAGCTTGTACGGACTAGCGGGTAAAGAGACCCAGTACTTC. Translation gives CASSLYGLAGKETQYF.

This chain's CDR3 is CASSPAAGGVINSPLHF. The DNA for the CDR3 is TGCGCCAGCAGCCCGGCCGCAGGGGGCGTGATTAATTCACCCCTCCACTTT. The chain joins TRBV5-1 to TRBJ1-6; TRBD1 aligns across 8 bases. V lost 4 bases and J lost 6; bases outside the gene matches: 12. This CDR3 contains 17 residues. Germline V gene sequence: CDR1 SGHRS, CDR2 YFSETQ.

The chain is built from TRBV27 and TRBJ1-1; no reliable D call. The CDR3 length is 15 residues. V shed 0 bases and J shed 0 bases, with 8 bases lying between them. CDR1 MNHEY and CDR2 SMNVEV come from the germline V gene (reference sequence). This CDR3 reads CASSLSRTVNTEAFF. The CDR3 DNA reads TGTGCCAGCAGTTTATCCAGGACTGTGAACACTGAAGCTTTCTTT.

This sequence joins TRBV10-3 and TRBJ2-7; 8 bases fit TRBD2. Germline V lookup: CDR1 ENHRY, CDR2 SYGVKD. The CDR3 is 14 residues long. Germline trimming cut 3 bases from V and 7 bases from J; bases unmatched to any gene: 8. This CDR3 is CAISDAGGTGEQYF. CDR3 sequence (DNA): TGTGCCATCAGTGACGCGGGAGGAACAGGTGAGCAGTACTTC.

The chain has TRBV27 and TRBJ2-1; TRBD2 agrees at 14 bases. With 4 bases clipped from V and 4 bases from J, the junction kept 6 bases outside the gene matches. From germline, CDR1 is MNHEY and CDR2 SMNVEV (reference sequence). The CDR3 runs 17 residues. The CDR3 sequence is CASSSPRTSGGYNEQFF. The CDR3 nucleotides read TGTGCCAGCAGTTCCCCACGGACTAGCGGGGGGTACAATGAGCAGTTCTTC.

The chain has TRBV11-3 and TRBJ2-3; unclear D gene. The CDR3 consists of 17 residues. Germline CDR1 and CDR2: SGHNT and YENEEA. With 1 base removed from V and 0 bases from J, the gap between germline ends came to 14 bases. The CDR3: CASSLGLIAGSTDTQYF. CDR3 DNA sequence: TGTGCCAGCAGCTTAGGCTTGATCGCCGGTAGCACAGATACGCAGTATTTT.

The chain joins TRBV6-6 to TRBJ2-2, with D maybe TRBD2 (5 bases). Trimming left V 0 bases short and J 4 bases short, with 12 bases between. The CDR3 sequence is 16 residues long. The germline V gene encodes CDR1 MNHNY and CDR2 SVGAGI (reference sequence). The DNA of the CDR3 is TGTGCCAGCAGTTACTCCTATGGGGAGTTCACCGGGGAGCTGTTTTTT. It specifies CASSYSYGEFTGELFF.

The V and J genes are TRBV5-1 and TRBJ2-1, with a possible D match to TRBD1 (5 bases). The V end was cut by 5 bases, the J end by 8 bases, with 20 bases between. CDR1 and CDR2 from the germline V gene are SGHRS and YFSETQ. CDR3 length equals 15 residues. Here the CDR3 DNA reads TGCGCCAGCAGGGTTGGGGATACTCAGGGCGATGAGCAGTTCTTC. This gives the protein CASRVGDTQGDEQFF.

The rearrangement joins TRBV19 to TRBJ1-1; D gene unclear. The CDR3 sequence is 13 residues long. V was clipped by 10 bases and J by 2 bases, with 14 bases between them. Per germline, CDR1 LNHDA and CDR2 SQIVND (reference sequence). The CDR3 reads CATRIPPNTEAFF. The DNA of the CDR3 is TGTGCCACCAGAATCCCACCAAACACTGAAGCTTTCTTT. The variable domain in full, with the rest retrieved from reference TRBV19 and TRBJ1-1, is DGGITQSPKYLFRKEGQNVTLSCEQNLNHDAMYWYRQDPGQGLRLIYYSQIVNDFQKGDIAEGYSVSREKKESFPLTVTSAQKNPTAFYLCATRIPPNTEAFFGQGTRLTVV.

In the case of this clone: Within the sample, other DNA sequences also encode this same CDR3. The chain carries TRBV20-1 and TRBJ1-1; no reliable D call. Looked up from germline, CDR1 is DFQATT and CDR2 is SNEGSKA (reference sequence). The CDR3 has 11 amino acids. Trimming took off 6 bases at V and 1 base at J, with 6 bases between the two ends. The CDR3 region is CSAPRNTEAFF. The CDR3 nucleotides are TGCAGTGCGCCCAGGAACACTGAAGCTTTCTTT.

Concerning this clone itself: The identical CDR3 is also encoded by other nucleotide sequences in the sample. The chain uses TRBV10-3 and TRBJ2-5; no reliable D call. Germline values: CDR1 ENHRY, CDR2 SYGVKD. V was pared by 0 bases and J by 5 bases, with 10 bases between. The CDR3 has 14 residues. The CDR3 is CAISESSLGETQYF. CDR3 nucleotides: TGTGCCATCAGTGAGTCTTCTCTGGGGGAGACCCAGTACTTC.

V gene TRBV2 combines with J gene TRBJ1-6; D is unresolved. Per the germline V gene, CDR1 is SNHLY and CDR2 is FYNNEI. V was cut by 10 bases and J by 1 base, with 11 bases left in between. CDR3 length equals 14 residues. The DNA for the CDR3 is TGTGCCAATTCAAGGGAGTCCTATAATTCACCCCTCCACTTT. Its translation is CANSRESYNSPLHF.

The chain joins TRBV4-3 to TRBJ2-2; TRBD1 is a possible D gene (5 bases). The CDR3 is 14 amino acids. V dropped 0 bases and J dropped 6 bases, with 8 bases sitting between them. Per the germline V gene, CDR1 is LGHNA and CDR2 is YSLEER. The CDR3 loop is CASSQDLGAGELFF. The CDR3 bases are TGCGCCAGCAGCCAAGATCTAGGGGCCGGGGAGCTGTTTTTT.

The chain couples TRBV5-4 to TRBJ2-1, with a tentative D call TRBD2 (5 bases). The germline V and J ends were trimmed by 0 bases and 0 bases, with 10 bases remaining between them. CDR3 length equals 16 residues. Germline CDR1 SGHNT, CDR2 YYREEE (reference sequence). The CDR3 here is CASSLASLSSYNEQFF. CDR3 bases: TGTGCCAGCAGCTTGGCTAGCCTTAGCTCCTACAATGAGCAGTTCTTC.

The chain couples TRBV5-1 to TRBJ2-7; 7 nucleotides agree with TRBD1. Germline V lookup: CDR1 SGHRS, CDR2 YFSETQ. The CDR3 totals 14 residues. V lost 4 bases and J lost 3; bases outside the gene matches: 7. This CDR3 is CASSTGQGVYEQYF. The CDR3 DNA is TGCGCCAGCAGCACCGGGCAGGGGGTCTACGAGCAGTACTTC.